A single sample gave rise to the 9 T cell receptor beta chains below, sequenced in a study of T cells after yellow fever vaccination. TCRdb ran MiXCR on the 5' RACE reads and lists one entry per CDR3 protein. The table has about 85,000 distinct CDR3 sequences, about 14% seen once; the top ten hold approximately 23%. Sequences were derived from CD8+ T cells not binding an NS4B(214-222) dextramer, sorted from PBMCs, sampled more than 20 days after the first yellow fever vaccination. These receptors came from a man aged 18 to 35 who received the YFV17D yellow fever vaccine.

This clonotype was counted a few times. This chain links TRBV24-1 with TRBJ2-1; D is undetermined. V gave up 9 bases and J gave up 2 bases, with 16 bases separating them. The CDR3 has 15 residues. The germline CDR1 and CDR2 sequences are KGHDR and SFDVKD. The CDR3 region is CATATKEFAYNEQFF. The CDR3, as DNA: TGTGCCACCGCTACAAAGGAATTCGCCTACAATGAGCAGTTCTTC.

There are a few counts of this clonotype. The rearrangement uses TRBV5-1 and TRBJ1-4; D gene ambiguous. This CDR3 spans 15 amino acids. From germline, CDR1 is SGHRS and CDR2 YFSETQ. V was shortened by 7 bases and J by 8 bases, with 21 bases between the two germline ends. CDR3 amino acids: CASSPGWQEEEKLFF. CDR3 DNA: TGCGCCAGCTCCCCGGGCTGGCAGGAGGAAGAAAAACTGTTTTTT.

This clonotype has more than one count but fewer than ten. This rearrangement joins TRBV6-5 to TRBJ2-2; D not certain. The germline V gene encodes CDR1 MNHEY and CDR2 SVGAGI. V was trimmed by 0 bases and J by 2 bases, leaving 7 bases between them. CDR3 length: 15 residues. CDR3 in DNA: TGTGCCAGCAGTTACTCGACGGGTAACACCGGGGAGCTGTTTTTT. Its protein is CASSYSTGNTGELFF.

Only a few counts were recorded for this clonotype. The chain combines TRBV5-6 with TRBJ2-3, with 7 bases identical to TRBD1. Germline V gene data show CDR1 as SGHDT and CDR2 as YYEEEE. V gave up 6 bases and J gave up 0 bases; unmatched junction bases: 10. This CDR3 comprises 16 residues. The CDR3 coding sequence is TGTGCCAGCATCATCTGGGACAGAACTAGCACAGATACGCAGTATTTT. Translation: CASIIWDRTSTDTQYF.

V usage is TRBV4-3 and J usage is TRBJ1-1; D remains unclear. The V end lost 0 bases, the J end lost 1 base, and 9 bases lay between the germline ends. The CDR3 sequence is 15 residues long. The V gene's germline CDR1 is LGHNA and CDR2 YSLEER. The CDR3 DNA follows: TGCGCCAGCAGCCAAGACAGGTTAGGGAACACTGAAGCTTTCTTT. Translating it yields CASSQDRLGNTEAFF.

CDR3 DNA sequence: TGTGCCAGCAGCTTGGGACAGGGGACCACTGAAGCTTTCTTT. Amino acid sequence: CASSLGQGTTEAFF. The genes are TRBV11-2 and TRBJ1-1; 10 bases align to TRBD1. The length of the CDR3 is 14 residues. CDR1 and CDR2 from the germline V gene are SGHAT and FQNNGV. Trimming cost V 3 bases and J 4 bases; bases outside gene matches: 2. Combining the CDR3 with reference TRBV11-2 and TRBJ1-1 gives the whole variable domain EAGVAQSPRYKIIEKRQSVAFWCNPISGHATLYWYQQILGQGPKLLIQFQNNGVVDDSQLPKDRFSAERLKGVDSTLKIQPAKLEDSAVYLCASSLGQGTTEAFFGQGTRLTVV.

The chain recombines TRBV29-1 with TRBJ2-3; D perhaps matches TRBD2 (5 bases). The V end lost 4 bases, the J end lost 2 bases, and 10 bases lay between the germline ends. The CDR3 is 13 residues long. Germline V lookup: CDR1 SQVTM, CDR2 ANQGSEA. The CDR3 protein is CSVVPGVTDTQYF. CDR3 nucleotides: TGCAGCGTTGTCCCCGGGGTCACAGATACGCAGTATTTT.

In this sample, this clonotype turned up a few times. The genes are TRBV15 and TRBJ2-3; D gene uncertain. Trimming took 3 bases from V and 6 from J, leaving 13 bases between them. The length of the CDR3 is 14 residues. CDR1 and CDR2 (germline): LNHNV, YYDKDF (reference sequence). In DNA, the CDR3 is TGTGCCACCAGCAGGGACGCTGGGTGGGATACGCAGTATTTT. It yields the protein CATSRDAGWDTQYF.

This clonotype was found a few times. The DNA of the CDR3 is TGTGCCAGCAGCTTAGGACCTAGGGACGAGCAGTACGTC. Translation: CASSLGPRDEQYV. This rearrangement joins TRBV7-2 to TRBJ2-7; no reliable D call. The CDR3 runs to 13 residues. From germline, CDR1 is SGHTA and CDR2 FQGNSA. V was pared by 1 base and J by 5 bases, with 9 bases between.